This T cell receptor beta chain was documented in a study of blood T cell repertoires in COVID-19. Study in general: Acute and convalescent COVID-19 specimens originated in the United States, Italy and Spain.

Germline CDR1 SGHTA, CDR2 FQGNSA. The length of the CDR3 is 14 residues. V was shortened by 4 bases and J by 4 bases, with 13 bases between the two germline ends. The assay was immunoSEQ multiplex PCR, and TCRdb's table has in-frame clones only and misses some. The sample holds approximately 67,000 clones; more than 75% are singletons and the top ten take 4% to 5.5%. The clonotype originates from a man aged 50 to 60 with active COVID-19. Input material: peripheral blood. V usage is TRBV7-2 and J usage is TRBJ1-1; perhaps TRBD1 as D (6 bases). CDR3 amino acids: CASSYPTGLTEAFF. CDR3 in DNA: TGTGCCAGCAGCTACCCGACAGGCCTCACTGAAGCTTTCTTT.